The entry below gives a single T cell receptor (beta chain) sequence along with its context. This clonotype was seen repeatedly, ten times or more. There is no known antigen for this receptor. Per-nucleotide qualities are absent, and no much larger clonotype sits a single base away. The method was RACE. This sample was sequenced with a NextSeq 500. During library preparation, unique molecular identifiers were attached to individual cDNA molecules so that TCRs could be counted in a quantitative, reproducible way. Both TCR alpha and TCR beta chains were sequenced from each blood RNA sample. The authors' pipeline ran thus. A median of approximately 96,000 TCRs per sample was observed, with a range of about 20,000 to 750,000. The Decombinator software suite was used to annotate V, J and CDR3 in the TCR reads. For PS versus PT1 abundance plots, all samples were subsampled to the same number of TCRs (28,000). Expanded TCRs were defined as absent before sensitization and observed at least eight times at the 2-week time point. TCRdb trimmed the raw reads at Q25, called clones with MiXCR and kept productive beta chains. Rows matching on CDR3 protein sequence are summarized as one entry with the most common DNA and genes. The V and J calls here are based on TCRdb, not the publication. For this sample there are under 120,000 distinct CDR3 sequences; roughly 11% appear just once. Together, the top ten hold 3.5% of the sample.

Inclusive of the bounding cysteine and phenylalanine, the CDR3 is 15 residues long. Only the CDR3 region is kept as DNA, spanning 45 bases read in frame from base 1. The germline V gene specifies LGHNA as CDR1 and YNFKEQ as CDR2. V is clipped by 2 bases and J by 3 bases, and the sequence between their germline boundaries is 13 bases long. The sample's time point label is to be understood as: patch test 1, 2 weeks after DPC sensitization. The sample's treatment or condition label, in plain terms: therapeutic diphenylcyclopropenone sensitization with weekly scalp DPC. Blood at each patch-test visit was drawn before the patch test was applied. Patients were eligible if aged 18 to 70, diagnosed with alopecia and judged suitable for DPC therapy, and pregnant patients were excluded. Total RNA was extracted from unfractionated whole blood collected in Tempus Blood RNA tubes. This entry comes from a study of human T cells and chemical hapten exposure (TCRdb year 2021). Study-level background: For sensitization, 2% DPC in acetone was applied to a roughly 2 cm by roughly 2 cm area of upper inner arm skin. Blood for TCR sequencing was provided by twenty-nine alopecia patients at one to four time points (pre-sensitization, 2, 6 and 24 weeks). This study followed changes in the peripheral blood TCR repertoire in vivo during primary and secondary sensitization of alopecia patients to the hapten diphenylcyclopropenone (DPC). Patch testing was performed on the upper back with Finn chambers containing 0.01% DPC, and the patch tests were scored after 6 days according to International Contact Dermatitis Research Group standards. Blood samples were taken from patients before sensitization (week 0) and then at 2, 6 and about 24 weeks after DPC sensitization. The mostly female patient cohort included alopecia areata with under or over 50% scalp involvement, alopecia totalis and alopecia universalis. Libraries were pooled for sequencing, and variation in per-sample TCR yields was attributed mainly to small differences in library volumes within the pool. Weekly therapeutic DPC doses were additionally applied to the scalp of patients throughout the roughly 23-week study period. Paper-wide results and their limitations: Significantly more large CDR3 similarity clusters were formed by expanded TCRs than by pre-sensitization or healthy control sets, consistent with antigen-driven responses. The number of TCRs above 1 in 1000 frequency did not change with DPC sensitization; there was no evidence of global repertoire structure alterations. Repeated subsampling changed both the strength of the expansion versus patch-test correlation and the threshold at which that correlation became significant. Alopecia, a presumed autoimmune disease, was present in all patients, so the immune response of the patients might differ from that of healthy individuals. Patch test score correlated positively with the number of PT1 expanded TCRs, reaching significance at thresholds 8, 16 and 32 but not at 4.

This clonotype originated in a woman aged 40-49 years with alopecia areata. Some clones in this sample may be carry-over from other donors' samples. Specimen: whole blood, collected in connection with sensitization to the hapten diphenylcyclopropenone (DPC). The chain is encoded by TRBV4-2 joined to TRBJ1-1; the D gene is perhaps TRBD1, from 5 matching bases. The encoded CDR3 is CASSQLNGGDTEAFF. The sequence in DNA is TGTGCCAGCAGCCAACTGAACGGGGGTGACACTGAAGCTTTCTTT.